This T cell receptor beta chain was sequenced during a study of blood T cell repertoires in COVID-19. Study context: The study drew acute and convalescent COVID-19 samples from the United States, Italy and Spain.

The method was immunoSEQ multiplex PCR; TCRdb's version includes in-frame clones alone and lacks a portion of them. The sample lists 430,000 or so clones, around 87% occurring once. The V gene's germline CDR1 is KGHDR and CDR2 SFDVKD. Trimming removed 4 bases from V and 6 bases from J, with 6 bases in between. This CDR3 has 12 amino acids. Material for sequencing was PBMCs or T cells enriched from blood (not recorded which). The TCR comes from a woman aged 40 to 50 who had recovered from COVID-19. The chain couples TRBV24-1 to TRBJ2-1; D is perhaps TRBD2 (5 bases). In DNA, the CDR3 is TGTGCCACCAGTGACGGAGGCAATGAGCAGTTCTTC. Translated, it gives CATSDGGNEQFF.